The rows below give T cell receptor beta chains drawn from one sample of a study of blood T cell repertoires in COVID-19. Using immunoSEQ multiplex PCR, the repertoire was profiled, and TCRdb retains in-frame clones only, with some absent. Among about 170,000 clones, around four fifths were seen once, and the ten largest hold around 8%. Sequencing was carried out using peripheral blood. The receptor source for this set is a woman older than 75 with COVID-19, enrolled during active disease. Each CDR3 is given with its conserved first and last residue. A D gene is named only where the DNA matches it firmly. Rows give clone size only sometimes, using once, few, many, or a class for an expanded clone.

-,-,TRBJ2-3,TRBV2,TGTGCCAGCACGAGGGATACAGATACGCAGTATTTT,CASTRDTDTQYF
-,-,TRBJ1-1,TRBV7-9,TGTGCCAGCAGCTTACGTCTCATCGGAGCTTTCTTT,CASSLRLIGAFF
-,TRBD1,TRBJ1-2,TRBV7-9,TGTGCCAGCAGCTTTTATCTTGATACCGGGACAGGGGTCGGCTACACCTTC,CASSFYLDTGTGVGYTF
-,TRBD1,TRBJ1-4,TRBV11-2,TGTGCCAGCAGCCAATGGACAGGGGGTAATGAAAAACTGTTTTTT,CASSQWTGGNEKLFF
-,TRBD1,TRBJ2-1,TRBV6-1,TGTGCCAGCAGTGAAGATAGGGGGCAACAGTTCTTC,CASSEDRGQQFF
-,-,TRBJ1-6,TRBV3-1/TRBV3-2,TGTGCCAGCAGCCAAACGGGGCAGGGGAATTCACCCCTCCACTTT,CASSQTGQGNSPLHF
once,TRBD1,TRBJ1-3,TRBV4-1,TGCGCCAGCAGTCTGACAGGGGTACTTGGAAACACCATATATTTT,CASSLTGVLGNTIYF
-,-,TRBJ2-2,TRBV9,TGTGCCAGCAGCGTGCGGGGCGACACCGGGGAGCTGTTTTTT,CASSVRGDTGELFF
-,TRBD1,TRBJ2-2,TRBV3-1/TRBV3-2,TGTGCCAGCAGCCCCTCAGGGGGCGCATTTCTCGGGGAGCTGTTTTTT,CASSPSGGAFLGELFF
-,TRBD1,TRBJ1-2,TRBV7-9,TGTGCCAGTAAGCTACAGGGGGCGTCGAACTATGGCTACACCTTC,CASKLQGASNYGYTF
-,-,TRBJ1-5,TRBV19,TGTGCCAGTAGCCCCACACGTAATCAGCCCCAGCATTTT,CASSPTRNQPQHF
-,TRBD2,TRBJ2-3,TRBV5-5,TGTGCCAGCAGCTTTCCTCCCCTACCTAGCGGGGGGCTCACAGATACGCAGTATTTT,CASSFPPLPSGGLTDTQYF
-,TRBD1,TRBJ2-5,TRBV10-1,TGCGCCAGCAGTGGGGGGACAGGCCAACCGGGGGAGACCCAGTACTTC,CASSGGTGQPGETQYF
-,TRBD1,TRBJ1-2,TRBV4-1,TGCGCCAGCAGCCAAGCGGCAGGGGGAGTATATGGCTACACCTTC,CASSQAAGGVYGYTF
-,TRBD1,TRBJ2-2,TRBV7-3,TGTGCCAGCAGCCTCGGGACAGGGTTCACCGGGGAGCTGTTTTTT,CASSLGTGFTGELFF
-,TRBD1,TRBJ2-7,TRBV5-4,TGTGCCAGCAGGGCCGGGACAGGGCCTACCTACGAGCAGTACTTC,CASRAGTGPTYEQYF
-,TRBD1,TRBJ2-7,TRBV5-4,TGTGCCAGCAGCTTGGCAGGGGGTTTGGACTACGAGCAGTACTTC,CASSLAGGLDYEQYF
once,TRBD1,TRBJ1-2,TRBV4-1,TGCGCCAGCAGCCAAGATAGGGACAGGAACTATGGCTACACCTTC,CASSQDRDRNYGYTF
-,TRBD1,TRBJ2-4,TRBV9,TGTGCCAACTCTTGGGGGCCGGGACAGGGGATCGAAGCCAAAAACATTCAGTACTTC,CANSWGPGQGIEAKNIQYF
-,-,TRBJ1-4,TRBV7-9,TGTGCCAGCAGCCCCCGAGATACAGGGAATGAAAAACTGTTTTTT,CASSPRDTGNEKLFF
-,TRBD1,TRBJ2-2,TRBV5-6,TGTGCCAGCAGCCCCCACAGGGGGCGGGTGACCGGGGAGCTGTTTTTT,CASSPHRGRVTGELFF
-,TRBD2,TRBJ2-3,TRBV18,TGTGCCAGCTCACCACTCCCCACTAGCGAAACAGATACGCAGTATTTT,CASSPLPTSETDTQYF
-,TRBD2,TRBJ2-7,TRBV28,TGTGCCAGCAGTCTGGGGGGGTCCGCCTACGAGCAGTACTTC,CASSLGGSAYEQYF
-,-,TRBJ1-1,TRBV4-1,TGCGCCAGCAGCCAGGATATGACAGCTATGAACACTGAAGCTTTCTTT,CASSQDMTAMNTEAFF
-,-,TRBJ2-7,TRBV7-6,TGTGCCAGCAGCCGCGACAGGGACTCCCACGAGCAGTACTTC,CASSRDRDSHEQYF
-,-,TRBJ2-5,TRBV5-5,TGTGCCAGCAGCCCGGACAGCCAAGAGACCCAGTACTTC,CASSPDSQETQYF
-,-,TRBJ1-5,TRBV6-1,TGTGCCAGCAGTGAAGGCCGCGTCAGCAATCAGCCCCAGCATTTT,CASSEGRVSNQPQHF
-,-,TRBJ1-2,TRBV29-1,TGCAGCGTTGGAGGGATCTATGGCTACACCTTC,CSVGGIYGYTF
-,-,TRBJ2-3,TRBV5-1,TGCGCCAGCAGCCCCCCTCGTCTAGATACGCAGTATTTT,CASSPPRLDTQYF
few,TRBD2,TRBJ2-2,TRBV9,TGTGCCAGCAGCGTGATGGGCACTAGCGGCACCGGGGAGCTGTTTTTT,CASSVMGTSGTGELFF
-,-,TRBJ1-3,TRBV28,TGTGCCAGCAGCGACAGCATACGAAGAGACACCATATATTTT,CASSDSIRRDTIYF
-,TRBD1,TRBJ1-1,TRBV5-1,TGCGCCAGCAGCTACACACAGGGGGCTTTCGGGTCTTTCTTT,CASSYTQGAFGSFF
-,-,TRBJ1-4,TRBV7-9,TGTGCCAGCAGCTTAGAGACAGGTCTTAATGAAAAACTGTTTTTT,CASSLETGLNEKLFF
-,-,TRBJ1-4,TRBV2,TGTGCCAGCCGGGAAGTAGATGAAAAACTGTTTTTT,CASREVDEKLFF
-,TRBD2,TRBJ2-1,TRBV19,TGTGCCAGTAGTATAGAGCCCGGAGGAGCGGGGGGACATGAGCAGTTCTTC,CASSIEPGGAGGHEQFF
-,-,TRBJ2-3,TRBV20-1,TGCAGTGAGGAGGCCTCAGATACGCAGTATTTT,CSEEASDTQYF
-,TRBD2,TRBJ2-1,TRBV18,TGTGCCAGCTCATATGCGGGAGTGAGGGGGCAGTTCTTC,CASSYAGVRGQFF
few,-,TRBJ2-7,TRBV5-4,TGTGCCAGCAGCCCGAGACAGAGCTCCTACGAGCAGTACTTC,CASSPRQSSYEQYF
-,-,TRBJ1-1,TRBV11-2,TGTGCCAGCAGCGACAGTGGGGCACAGGGCCACACTGAAGCTTTCTTT,CASSDSGAQGHTEAFF
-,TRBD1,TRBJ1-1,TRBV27,TGTGCCAGCAACCCACGGACAGGGGGCACTGAAGCTTTCTTT,CASNPRTGGTEAFF
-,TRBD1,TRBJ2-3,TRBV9,TGTGCCAGCAGCCCCCGGACAGGTACGAACACAGATACGCAGTATTTT,CASSPRTGTNTDTQYF
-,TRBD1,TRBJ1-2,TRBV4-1,TGCGCCAGCAGCTCCGGGACAGGGTCTTTCGGCTACACCTTC,CASSSGTGSFGYTF
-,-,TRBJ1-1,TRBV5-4,TGTGCCAGCAGCTTAAACACGAACACTGAAGCTTTCTTT,CASSLNTNTEAFF
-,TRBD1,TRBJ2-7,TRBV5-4,TGTGCCAGCAGCTTGGGGACAGGGGTCTCCTACGAGCAGTACTTC,CASSLGTGVSYEQYF
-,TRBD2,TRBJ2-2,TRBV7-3,TGTGCCAGCAGCCGCCAGGGACTAGCGGGAACCAACACCGGGGAGCTGTTTTTT,CASSRQGLAGTNTGELFF
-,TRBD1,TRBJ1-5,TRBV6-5,TGTGCCAGCAGGGGGCTGACAGGGCAGCCCCAGCATTTT,CASRGLTGQPQHF
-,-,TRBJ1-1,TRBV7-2,TGTGCCAGCAGCTTAGAGAGGATCCTGACCGAAGCTTTCTTT,CASSLERILTEAFF
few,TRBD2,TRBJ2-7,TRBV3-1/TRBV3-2,TGTGCCAGCAGCCTGCGGGGGGGCCTCCACGAGCAGTACTTC,CASSLRGGLHEQYF